Following are 8 T cell receptor beta chains from one sample sequenced in a study of blood T cell repertoires in COVID-19. TCRdb keeps only in-frame clones here, not all; method: immunoSEQ multiplex PCR. This sample has 200,000 to 250,000 clones, with approximately 81% found just once. The specimen was peripheral blood. The receptors were gathered from a woman at least 80 years old with acute or convalescent COVID-19.

The CDR3: CASSMGSSGNTIYF. The DNA of the CDR3 is TGTGCCAGCTCAATGGGGAGCTCTGGAAACACCATATATTTT. This sequence joins TRBV7-2 and TRBJ1-3, with D unclear. CDR1 and CDR2 from the germline V gene are SGHTA and FQGNSA. Trimming took off 8 bases at V and 0 bases at J, with 11 bases between the two ends. This CDR3 is built from 14 residues.

A note on this clone: Within the sample, other DNA sequences also encode this same CDR3. The chain has TRBV5-1 and TRBJ2-7; 10 bases map to TRBD1. In germline, CDR1 is SGHRS, CDR2 YFSETQ. The CDR3 contains 15 residues. Trimming cost V 4 bases and J 3 bases; bases outside gene matches: 7. This CDR3 is CASSLGQGGNYEQYF. CDR3 nucleotides: TGCGCCAGCAGCCTCGGACAGGGGGGGAACTACGAGCAGTACTTC.

The rearrangement uses TRBV7-6 and TRBJ1-5; 9 bases fit TRBD1. The CDR3 runs 20 residues. The V segment lost 4 bases and the J segment 5 bases; nucleotides outside the gene matches: 21. Germline assignment: CDR1 SGHVS and CDR2 FNYEAQ. Here the CDR3 reads CASSSGVSVPGGTGHQPQHF. The CDR3 DNA reads as TGTGCCAGCAGCTCCGGTGTTTCGGTGCCGGGGGGGACAGGGCATCAGCCCCAGCATTTT. The full variable domain, its missing parts supplied by reference TRBV7-6 and TRBJ1-5, is GAGVSQSPRYKVTKRGQDVALRCDPISGHVSLYWYRQALGQGPEFLTYFNYEAQQDKSGLPNDRFSAERPEGSISTLTIQRTEQRDSAMYRCASSSGVSVPGGTGHQPQHFGDGTRLSIL.

This clone was found once. The gene calls are TRBV10-3 and TRBJ1-5; D gene uncertain. CDR1 ENHRY and CDR2 SYGVKD come from the germline V gene. The CDR3 extends over 15 amino acids. Deletions cut 4 bases from V and 0 bases from J, with 10 bases between. In DNA form, the CDR3 reads TGTGCCATCAGTGGGGTGGGCTATAGCAATCAGCCCCAGCATTTT. It codes for CAISGVGYSNQPQHF.

The chain joins TRBV12-3 or TRBV12-4 to TRBJ1-2; D is ambiguous. The CDR3 length is 11 residues. With 5 bases removed from V and 5 bases from J, the gap between germline ends came to 6 bases. The DNA of the CDR3 is TGTGCCAGCAGTGCGGGGTATGGCTACACCTTC. This translates into CASSAGYGYTF.

The chain links TRBV2 to TRBJ1-4; 9 nucleotides align to TRBD1. CDR3 length: 16 amino acids. Germline-derived CDR1 and CDR2 are SNHLY and FYNNEI. Trimming cost V 6 bases and J 8 bases; bases outside gene matches: 13. For the CDR3, the DNA is TGTGCCAGCAGGTCCCGGGACAGGGTTACGGGAGAAAAACTGTTTTTT. It translates to CASRSRDRVTGEKLFF.

The chain recombines TRBV14 with TRBJ2-2; D might be TRBD2 (5 bases). Trimming cost V 1 base and J 1 base, with 10 bases left between them. The CDR3 is 16 residues long. Germline loops: CDR1 SGHDN, CDR2 FVKESK. In nucleotides, the CDR3 is TGTGCCAGCAGCCAAGCTAAGGAGGTGAACACCGGGGAGCTGTTTTTT. Residues: CASSQAKEVNTGELFF.

The chain joins TRBV7-2 to TRBJ1-5, with TRBD1 as a possible D gene (5 bases). Germline V lookup: CDR1 SGHTA, CDR2 FQGNSA. V lost 2 bases, J lost 4 bases, and 12 bases lay in between. This CDR3 region has 15 residues. In DNA, the CDR3 is TGTGCCAGCAGCTTACTTGGGGGGTCTAATCAGCCCCAGCATTTT. Protein: CASSLLGGSNQPQHF.